This TCR beta chain was sequenced in a study of vaccination and CD4 T cells after COVID-19. The overall study: For post-vaccine samples, collection took place a median roughly 72 days after dose two, ranging from 14 to 241.

Treatment here: approximately nine-day PBMC culture with coronavirus spike peptide pools or control peptides (ViraFEST assay). Trimming removed 7 bases from V and 7 bases from J, with 14 bases in between. Germline V gives CDR1 SNHLY, CDR2 FYNNEI. This CDR3 has 14 residues. The Oncomine TCR Beta short-read assay generated sequence data from the DNA of cultured CD4+ T cells. Each CDR3 protein gets one entry after TCRdb re-called the PCR reads with MiXCR. The sample lists around 15,000 distinct CDR3 sequences, about half occurring once. This clonotype has only a few counts. The antigen is not known. The origin of this receptor is a human donor who had recovered from COVID-19. V usage is TRBV2 and J usage is TRBJ1-6; D ambiguous. The source was CD4+ T cells from blood, cultured in vitro, collected before SARS-CoV-2 vaccination. CDR3 nucleotides: TGTGCCAGCACCATGGACGGATTCAATTCACCCCTCCACTTT. Its protein product is CASTMDGFNSPLHF.